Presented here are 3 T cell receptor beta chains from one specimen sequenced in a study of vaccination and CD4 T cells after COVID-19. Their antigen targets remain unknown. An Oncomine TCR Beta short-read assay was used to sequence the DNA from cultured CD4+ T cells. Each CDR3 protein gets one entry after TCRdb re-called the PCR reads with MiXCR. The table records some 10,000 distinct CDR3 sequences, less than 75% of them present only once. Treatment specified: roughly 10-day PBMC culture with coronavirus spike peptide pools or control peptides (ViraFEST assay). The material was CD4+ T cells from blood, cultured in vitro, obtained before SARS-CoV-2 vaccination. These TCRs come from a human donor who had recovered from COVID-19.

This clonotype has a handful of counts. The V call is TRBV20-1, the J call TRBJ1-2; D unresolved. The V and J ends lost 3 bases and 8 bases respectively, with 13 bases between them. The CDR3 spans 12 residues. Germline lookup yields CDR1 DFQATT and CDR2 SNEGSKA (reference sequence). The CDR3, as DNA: TGCAGTGCTAGGGCAAACCTTAACGGCTACACCTTC. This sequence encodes CSARANLNGYTF.

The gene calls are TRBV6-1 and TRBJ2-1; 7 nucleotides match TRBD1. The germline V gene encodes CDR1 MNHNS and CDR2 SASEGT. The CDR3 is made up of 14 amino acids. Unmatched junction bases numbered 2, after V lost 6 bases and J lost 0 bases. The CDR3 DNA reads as TGTGCCAGCAGAAACAGGGGCTCCTACAATGAGCAGTTCTTC. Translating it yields CASRNRGSYNEQFF.

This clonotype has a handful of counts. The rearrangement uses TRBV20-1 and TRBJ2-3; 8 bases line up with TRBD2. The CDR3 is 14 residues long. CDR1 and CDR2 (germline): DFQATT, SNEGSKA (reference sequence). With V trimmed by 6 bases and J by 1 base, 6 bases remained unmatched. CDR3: CSASASGRTDTQYF. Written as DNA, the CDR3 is TGCAGTGCCTCAGCTAGCGGGCGCACAGATACGCAGTATTTT.